This T cell receptor (beta chain) was captured in a study of regulatory T cells in long-lasting Graves disease. Time point: newly diagnosed GD, antithyroid drugs for less than 3 months. The TCR library was made from RNA that had been extracted from PBMCs in TRIzol. J gave up 3 bases and V 3 bases, and 2 bases lay outside the gene matches. Germline values: CDR1 SEHNR, CDR2 FQNEAQ (reference sequence). The CDR3 is 14 amino acids. This clonotype was seen only a few times. Investigators prepared the TCR beta libraries by applying iRepertoire HTBI primers and Arm-PCR of CDR3 regions. TCRdb recomputed calls from the multiplex PCR reads with MiXCR, one row per CDR3 protein. The table has roughly 500,000 distinct CDR3 sequences, roughly 14% seen once; the top ten hold over 7.5%. Another study also made use of these data, one on T cells in Graves' hyperthyroidism and ophthalmopathy.

This receptor was taken from a man younger than 45 with Graves disease. This chain uses TRBV7-9 with TRBJ1-3; 7 nucleotides agree with TRBD1. Here the sequenced sample was peripheral blood mononuclear cells (PBMCs), taken at new diagnosis, from a patient treated with antithyroid drugs. The CDR3 region is CASSFGQVGNTIYF. The CDR3 nucleotides read TGTGCCAGCAGCTTTGGACAGGTTGGAAACACCATATATTTT.